This T cell receptor (beta chain) was captured by sequencing in a study of PD-1 blockade in classical Hodgkin lymphoma. Each of the patients experienced relapse following autologous stem cell transplantation, and their brentuximab vedotin exposure differed. Complete response, partial response or progressive disease constituted the best response categories observed. As for this clone: Its target is not known.

Looked up from germline, CDR1 is SNHLY and CDR2 is FYNNEI. V lost 8 bases to trimming and J lost 4 bases; unmatched junction nucleotides: 11. The CDR3 covers 15 residues. Clones were sequenced by immunoSEQ multiplex PCR, and TCRdb holds only the in-frame ones, with some missing. Seen here are approximately 100,000 clones, 75% to 90% observed once, and the top ten hold under 8%. Study-level results: The diversity seen at baseline in complete responders resembled that of newly diagnosed patients. By C4D1, CD4+ diversity increased significantly, especially in complete responders. There remain no defined causes for the repertoire differences, which possibly reflect disease activity or prior therapy.

Specimen: peripheral blood mononuclear cells (PBMCs), collected before the second cycle of nivolumab. The sequence was obtained from a human donor with classical Hodgkin lymphoma. The chain has TRBV2 and TRBJ1-2; 9 bases align to TRBD1. This chain's CDR3 is CASGKDRDRVYGYTF. CDR3 sequence (DNA): TGTGCCAGCGGGAAGGACCGGGACAGGGTCTATGGCTACACCTTC.